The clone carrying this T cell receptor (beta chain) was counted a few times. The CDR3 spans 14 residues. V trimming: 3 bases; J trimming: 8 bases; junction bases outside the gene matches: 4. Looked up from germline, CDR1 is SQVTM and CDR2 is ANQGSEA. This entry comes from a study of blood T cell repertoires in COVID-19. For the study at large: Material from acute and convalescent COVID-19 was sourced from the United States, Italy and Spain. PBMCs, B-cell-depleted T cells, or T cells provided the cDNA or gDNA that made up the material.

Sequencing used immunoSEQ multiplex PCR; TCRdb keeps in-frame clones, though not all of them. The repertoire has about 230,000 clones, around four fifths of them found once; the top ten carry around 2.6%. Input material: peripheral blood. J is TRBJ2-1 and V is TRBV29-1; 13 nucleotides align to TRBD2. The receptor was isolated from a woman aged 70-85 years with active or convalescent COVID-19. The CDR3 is CSVDGLAGEDEQFF. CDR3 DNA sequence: TGCAGCGTTGACGGACTAGCGGGAGAGGATGAGCAGTTCTTC.